Following are 6 T cell receptor beta chains from one sample sequenced in a study of cytomegalovirus exposure and HLA in healthy donors. PCR employed 60 Vbeta and 13 Jbeta primers. Data came from immunoSEQ multiplex PCR; TCRdb stores just in-frame clones and leaves some out. In the table there are some 150,000 clones, 75% to 90% of which are singletons. Sequencing was performed on PBMCs. The receptors were gathered from a woman in her thirties in good health and CMV-seronegative.

V is TRBV11-3 and J is TRBJ2-1; 10 bases align to TRBD2. CDR1 SGHNT and CDR2 YENEEA come from the germline V gene. Losses at the gene ends were 5 bases for V and 6 bases for J; bases not matched to a gene: 7. CDR3 length: 15 residues. In DNA form, the CDR3 reads TGTGCCAGCAGCGCCGGGAAGCGGGGGGGCAATGAGCAGTTCTTC. It is translated as CASSAGKRGGNEQFF.

There are a few counts of this clone. The gene calls are TRBV2 and TRBJ1-1; TRBD1 aligns across 9 bases. The germline V gene encodes CDR1 SNHLY and CDR2 FYNNEI. The CDR3 is 14 residues long. Losses at the gene ends were 6 bases for V and 1 base for J; bases not matched to a gene: 3. CDR3 DNA: TGTGCCAGCAGGAACAGGGGGCGGAACACTGAAGCTTTCTTT. It is translated as CASRNRGRNTEAFF. Looking up the rest from reference TRBV2 and TRBJ1-1 gives the full variable domain: EPEVTQTPSHQVTQMGQEVILRCVPISNHLYFYWYRQILGQKVEFLVSFYNNEISEKSEIFDDQFSVERPDGSNFTLKIRSTKLEDSAMYFCASRNRGRNTEAFFGQGTRLTVV.

This clone was seen a single time. The V gene is TRBV5-4, the J gene TRBJ2-2, with 10 bases aligning to TRBD2. CDR3 length equals 16 residues. The V segment lost 0 bases and the J segment 7 bases; nucleotides outside the gene matches: 6. Germline CDR1 SGHNT, CDR2 YYREEE (reference sequence). CDR3 sequence: CASSLALAGPLGELFF. The CDR3 nucleotides read TGTGCCAGCAGCTTGGCACTAGCGGGGCCCCTCGGGGAGCTGTTTTTT. Full variable domain (remainder filled in from reference TRBV5-4 and TRBJ2-2): ETGVTQSPTHLIKTRGQQVTLRCSSQSGHNTVSWYQQALGQGPQFIFQYYREEENGRGNFPPRFSGLQFPNYSSELNVNALELDDSALYLCASSLALAGPLGELFFGEGSRLTVL.

The V and J genes are TRBV7-2 and TRBJ1-4; D possibly corresponds to TRBD1 (6 bases). The V and J ends lost 5 bases and 8 bases respectively, with 18 bases between them. The germline V gene encodes CDR1 SGHTA and CDR2 FQGNSA. The CDR3 consists of 15 residues. DNA of the CDR3: TGTGCCAGCAGCGCCGTGCGGGGGCTGGGGGAAAAACTGTTTTTT. Amino acids: CASSAVRGLGEKLFF.

J is TRBJ2-7 and V is TRBV11-2; D remains ambiguous. Germline CDR1 reads SGHAT; CDR2 reads FQNNGV. V was trimmed by 1 base and J by 1 base, leaving 8 bases between them. The CDR3 contains 14 residues. CDR3 DNA sequence: TGTGCCAGCAGCTTAGTGCTCAGATCCTACGAGCAGTACTTC. This encodes CASSLVLRSYEQYF.

The rearrangement joins TRBV18 to TRBJ1-3; D is unclear. CDR3 size: 16 residues. Germline values: CDR1 KGHSH, CDR2 LQKENI. Trimming left V 3 bases short and J 5 bases short, with 17 bases between. The chain's CDR3 is CASSPGRGGRRNTIYF. DNA for the CDR3: TGTGCCAGCTCACCGGGTCGCGGCGGAAGGAGAAACACCATATATTTT.